This passage covers 32 T cell receptor beta chains from one sample sequenced in a study of T cell responses to AZD1222 COVID-19 vaccine. Data came from immunoSEQ multiplex PCR; TCRdb stores just in-frame clones and leaves some out. Here the sample spans 95,000 to 100,000 clones, around 87% being singletons. The source material was peripheral blood, sampled 28 days after the second AZD1222 dose. These receptors all stem from an adult who received the AZD1222 COVID-19 vaccine.

V is TRBV19 and J is TRBJ1-1; D is unresolved. Germline loops: CDR1 LNHDA, CDR2 SQIVND (reference sequence). V gave up 3 bases and J gave up 2 bases, with 7 bases separating them. The CDR3 consists of 13 residues. CDR3 sequence: CASSIVINTEAFF. CDR3 nucleotide sequence: TGTGCCAGTAGTATTGTCATAAACACTGAAGCTTTCTTT.

This clone showed up just once. The rearrangement links TRBV2 to TRBJ1-1; the match to TRBD1 covers 8 bases. J gave up 0 bases and V 7 bases, and 7 bases lay outside the gene matches. The CDR3 has 15 residues. The germline CDR1 and CDR2 sequences are SNHLY and FYNNEI. The CDR3 loop reads CASTRTGSMNTEAFF. The DNA of the CDR3 is TGTGCCAGCACGAGGACAGGGAGCATGAACACTGAAGCTTTCTTT.

The chain couples TRBV25-1 to TRBJ1-2; possibly TRBD1 for D (6 bases). This CDR3 is built from 15 residues. CDR1 MGHDK and CDR2 SYGVNS come from the germline V gene. Between the trimmed V and J ends, which lost 1 base and 5 bases, there was a span of 14 bases. The CDR3 DNA reads as TGTGCCAGCAGTGAATCTGGGGGCGCTTATTATGGCTACACCTTC. Its protein is CASSESGGAYYGYTF.

Details on this clone: One junction end disagrees with the germline gene, perhaps due to a read error. The genes are TRBV7-9 and TRBJ2-5; 7 bases match TRBD2. The germline V gene encodes CDR1 SEHNR and CDR2 FQNEAQ (reference sequence). The CDR3 is 13 residues long. The DNA of the CDR3 is TGTGCCAGCAGCTTAGGAGGGCGGGACTACCTGGACTTC. It yields the protein CASSLGGRDYLDF. Variable domain in full (rest from reference TRBV7-9 and TRBJ2-5): DTGVSQNPRHKITKRGQNVTFRCDPISEHNRLYWYRQTLGQGPEFLTYFQNEAQLEKSRLLSDRFSAERPKGSFSTLEIQRTEQGDSAMYLCASSLGGRDYLDFGPGTRLLVL.

This chain joins TRBV28 and TRBJ2-5; 7 bases line up with TRBD2. The trim removed 5 bases at V and 1 base at J, leaving 4 bases unmatched. The germline V gene has CDR1 MDHEN and CDR2 SYDVKM. This CDR3 has 14 residues. The CDR3 region is CASSSGVIQETQYF. The CDR3 DNA reads as TGTGCCAGCAGTAGCGGGGTTATCCAAGAGACCCAGTACTTC.

This sequence joins TRBV7-2 and TRBJ2-3, with unresolved D. Germline V CDR1 and CDR2: SGHTA, FQGNSA. This CDR3 has 13 residues. Trimming shortened V by 1 base and J by 3 bases, and 5 bases separated the two germline ends. The CDR3 DNA reads as TGTGCCAGCAGCTTAGAGCGTACAGATACGCAGTATTTT. Residues: CASSLERTDTQYF.

V gene TRBV5-1 combines with J gene TRBJ2-7, with D uncertain. Germline CDR1 reads SGHRS; CDR2 reads YFSETQ. The CDR3 has 15 residues. V lost 0 bases to trimming and J lost 1 base, with 11 bases between them. This CDR3 reads CASSLEQLPSYEQYF. The CDR3, as DNA: TGCGCCAGCAGCTTGGAACAGCTCCCGTCCTACGAGCAGTACTTC.

V usage is TRBV4-3 and J usage is TRBJ2-5, with no clear D. In germline, CDR1 is LGHNA, CDR2 YSLEER. The V end was cut by 3 bases, the J end by 5 bases, with 7 bases between. This CDR3 comprises 12 residues. CDR3 sequence reads: CASSQGRETQYF. In nucleotides, the CDR3 is TGCGCCAGCAGCCAGGGCCGGGAGACCCAGTACTTC.

This rearrangement joins TRBV5-1 to TRBJ2-3, with TRBD1 as a possible D gene (5 bases). CDR1 is SGHRS and CDR2 is YFSETQ in the germline V gene. The V gene lost 4 bases and the J gene lost 1 base, with 10 bases spanning the gap. The CDR3 totals 14 residues. CDR3 residues: CASSPLTGTDTQYF. The CDR3 DNA sequence: TGCGCCAGCAGCCCCCTGACAGGCACAGATACGCAGTATTTT.

The V call is TRBV4-1, the J call TRBJ1-5, with D unclear. Per the germline V gene, CDR1 is MGHRA and CDR2 is YSYEKL. The CDR3 runs 15 residues. With 0 bases removed from V and 5 bases from J, the gap between germline ends came to 11 bases. CDR3 sequence: CASSQDRTEYQPQHF. The CDR3 region has the DNA TGCGCCAGCAGCCAAGATCGGACGGAATATCAGCCCCAGCATTTT.

The chain carries TRBV29-1 and TRBJ1-1; possible D gene TRBD1, 5 bases. Germline V gives CDR1 SQVTM, CDR2 ANQGSEA. V was clipped by 5 bases and J by 2 bases, with 12 bases between them. The CDR3 totals 13 residues. This CDR3 is CSVSQGENTEAFF. DNA for the CDR3: TGCAGCGTTTCCCAAGGGGAAAACACTGAAGCTTTCTTT.

The chain employs TRBV2 and TRBJ1-2, with a weak D call TRBD1 (5 bases). V dropped 0 bases and J dropped 8 bases, with 10 bases sitting between them. This CDR3 is 13 amino acids long. CDR1 and CDR2 (germline): SNHLY, FYNNEI. The CDR3 bases are TGTGCCAGCAGTGAAGCGCAGGGTGGCGGCTACACCTTC. Encoded protein: CASSEAQGGGYTF.

J is TRBJ2-3 and V is TRBV12-3 or TRBV12-4; D could derive from TRBD1 or TRBD2 (5 bases each). This CDR3 comprises 12 residues. V was clipped by 7 bases and J by 9 bases, with 14 bases between them. CDR3 amino acids: CASKRDVRTQYF. The CDR3 region has the DNA TGTGCCAGCAAGAGGGACGTGAGGACGCAGTATTTT.

The chain combines TRBV7-9 with TRBJ1-6; no reliable D call. In germline, CDR1 is SEHNR, CDR2 FQNEAQ (reference sequence). Trimming left V 3 bases short and J 7 bases short, with 10 bases between. The CDR3 spans 14 residues. The CDR3 nucleotides are TGTGCCAGCAGCTTGTGGGAACGCAATTCACCCCTCCACTTT. It codes for CASSLWERNSPLHF.

The chain is built from TRBV29-1 and TRBJ2-1; D is perhaps TRBD2 (5 bases). The CDR3 has 14 residues. Germline CDR1 SQVTM, CDR2 ANQGSEA. V was clipped by 5 bases and J by 7 bases, with 18 bases between them. CDR3 bases: TGCAGCGTTTGGTATAGACCCACTAGGAATGAGCAGTTCTTC. It specifies CSVWYRPTRNEQFF.

CDR3 coding DNA: TGTGCCAGCAGTGCCACAGATACGCAGTATTTT. It is translated as CASSATDTQYF. The gene calls are TRBV2 and TRBJ2-3; D remains unclear. CDR1 is SNHLY and CDR2 is FYNNEI in the germline V gene. Trimming removed 4 bases at V and 2 bases at J, with 1 base between. This CDR3 region has 11 residues.

The V gene is TRBV27, the J gene TRBJ2-2, with TRBD2 matching 10 bases. V gave up 4 bases and J gave up 6 bases; unmatched junction bases: 11. There are 17 residues in the CDR3. The germline V gene has CDR1 MNHEY and CDR2 SMNVEV (reference sequence). The CDR3: CASSYMATSGPAGELFF. Here the CDR3 DNA reads TGTGCCAGCAGTTACATGGCGACTAGCGGGCCCGCCGGGGAGCTGTTTTTT.

The sample holds one count of this clone. The chain joins TRBV5-4 to TRBJ2-7; 13 bases are a match to TRBD2. Germline values: CDR1 SGHNT, CDR2 YYREEE (reference sequence). The trim removed 4 bases at V and 5 bases at J, leaving 3 bases unmatched. CDR3 size: 14 residues. The chain's CDR3 is CASSTSGRAHEQYF. The CDR3, as DNA: TGTGCCAGCAGCACTAGCGGGAGGGCCCACGAGCAGTACTTC.

This chain links TRBV5-1 with TRBJ1-1; D remains unclear. Trimming removed 0 bases from V and 0 bases from J, with 9 bases in between. Germline V gene sequence: CDR1 SGHRS, CDR2 YFSETQ. The CDR3 is 15 amino acids. DNA for the CDR3: TGCGCCAGCAGCTTGGAGGGCTCCATGAACACTGAAGCTTTCTTT. Amino acids: CASSLEGSMNTEAFF.

The chain recombines TRBV29-1 with TRBJ1-1; 8 bases are a match to TRBD1. Germline V gene sequence: CDR1 SQVTM, CDR2 ANQGSEA. The CDR3 loop spans 15 amino acids. Germline trimming cut 0 bases from V and 0 bases from J; bases unmatched to any gene: 3. CDR3 nucleotides: TGCAGCGTTGAAGATAGGGGACAGGTGAACACTGAAGCTTTCTTT. Protein product: CSVEDRGQVNTEAFF.

The chain has TRBV28 and TRBJ2-3, with D hard to call. CDR1 is MDHEN, CDR2 SYDVKM, per germline. This CDR3 contains 13 residues. Trimming left V 5 bases short and J 4 bases short, with 10 bases between. This CDR3 is CASSPPPSDTQYF. CDR3 sequence (DNA): TGTGCCAGCAGTCCTCCTCCCTCAGATACGCAGTATTTT.

Comments on this clone: One end of the junction does not line up with germline, which may come from a read error. The rearrangement joins TRBV9 to TRBJ2-1; unclear D gene. Germline V gene data show CDR1 as SGDLS and CDR2 as YYNGEE. The CDR3 has 15 amino acids. As DNA, the CDR3 is TGTGCCAGCAGCGTAGGCTGGATCTCCCACAATGAGCAGTTCTTC. It codes for CASSVGWISHNEQFF.

V is TRBV12-3 or TRBV12-4 and J is TRBJ2-7; D ambiguous. V dropped 3 bases and J dropped 6 bases, with 6 bases sitting between them. The CDR3 loop spans 11 amino acids. The CDR3 bases are TGTGCCAGCAGTTTTGGCCGCGAGCAGTACTTC. This translates into CASSFGREQYF.

This clone was recorded at least ten times. In DNA form, the CDR3 reads TGCGCCAGCAGCTACCAGGAGAACACTGAAGCTTTCTTT. As protein: CASSYQENTEAFF. This sequence joins TRBV5-1 and TRBJ1-1; no definite D call. Trimming took 3 bases from V and 1 from J, leaving 7 bases between them. This CDR3 region has 13 residues. Germline assignment: CDR1 SGHRS and CDR2 YFSETQ.

This chain joins TRBV27 and TRBJ2-7; D uncertain. The V end lost 0 bases, the J end lost 1 base, and 13 bases lay between the germline ends. The CDR3 is 16 amino acids. Germline-derived CDR1 and CDR2 are MNHEY and SMNVEV (reference sequence). The CDR3 sequence: CASSLSKGIVSYEQYF. CDR3 sequence (DNA): TGTGCCAGCAGTTTATCGAAGGGAATCGTATCCTACGAGCAGTACTTC.

This clone appeared a single time. The CDR3: CASSLGTLTAKDTQYF. The CDR3 coding sequence is TGTGCCAGCAGCTTAGGCACGTTGACCGCGAAAGATACGCAGTATTTT. This chain links TRBV7-9 with TRBJ2-3; no firm D call. This CDR3 comprises 16 residues. The ends were cut back, 1 base at V and 5 bases at J, with 16 bases in the middle. Per germline, CDR1 SEHNR and CDR2 FQNEAQ (reference sequence).

The chain links TRBV28 to TRBJ1-6, with no clear D. CDR1 is MDHEN and CDR2 is SYDVKM in the germline V gene. The CDR3 extends over 13 amino acids. V shed 6 bases and J shed 9 bases, with 12 bases lying between them. CDR3: CASSSPGGSPLHF. CDR3 nucleotides: TGTGCCAGCAGCTCTCCGGGTGGTTCACCCCTCCACTTT.

The gene calls are TRBV18 and TRBJ2-2; perhaps TRBD2 as D (7 bases). The V gene's germline CDR1 is KGHSH and CDR2 LQKENI. V was shortened by 2 bases and J by 3 bases, with 16 bases between the two germline ends. This CDR3 spans 17 amino acids. This CDR3 is CASSPGAAGAHTGELFF. CDR3 sequence (DNA): TGTGCCAGCTCACCAGGGGCGGCGGGGGCGCACACCGGGGAGCTGTTTTTT.

In this sample, this clone turned up a few times. The genes are TRBV20-1 and TRBJ2-7; no firm D call. Trimming shortened V by 3 bases and J by 2 bases, and 8 bases separated the two germline ends. CDR1 DFQATT and CDR2 SNEGSKA come from the germline V gene (reference sequence). This CDR3 has 12 residues. Here the CDR3 reads CSASRQTYEQYF. The CDR3 DNA is TGCAGTGCTAGTCGGCAGACCTACGAGCAGTACTTC.

The V gene is TRBV20-1, the J gene TRBJ2-1, with no clear D. CDR1 and CDR2 (germline): DFQATT, SNEGSKA (reference sequence). V gave up 3 bases and J gave up 9 bases, with 12 bases separating them. CDR3 length equals 12 residues. The CDR3, as DNA: TGCAGTGCTAGTTCCCGACTCGGTGAGCAGTTCTTC. It specifies CSASSRLGEQFF.

The gene calls are TRBV9 and TRBJ2-1, with D tentatively TRBD1 or TRBD2 (6 bases each). The length of the CDR3 is 15 residues. Germline-derived CDR1 and CDR2 are SGDLS and YYNGEE. Trimming stripped 4 bases from V and 2 bases from J, with 13 bases between. The CDR3 here is CASSSQGGPYNEQFF. In DNA, the CDR3 is TGTGCCAGCAGCTCACAGGGAGGCCCCTACAATGAGCAGTTCTTC.

V usage is TRBV25-1 and J usage is TRBJ2-7; D perhaps matches TRBD1 (5 bases). This CDR3 has 14 residues. The germline V gene encodes CDR1 MGHDK and CDR2 SYGVNS. V was clipped by 6 bases and J by 0 bases, with 12 bases between them. In DNA form, the CDR3 reads TGTGCCAGCAGGGATCCAGGGAACTCCTACGAGCAGTACTTC. Translation gives CASRDPGNSYEQYF.